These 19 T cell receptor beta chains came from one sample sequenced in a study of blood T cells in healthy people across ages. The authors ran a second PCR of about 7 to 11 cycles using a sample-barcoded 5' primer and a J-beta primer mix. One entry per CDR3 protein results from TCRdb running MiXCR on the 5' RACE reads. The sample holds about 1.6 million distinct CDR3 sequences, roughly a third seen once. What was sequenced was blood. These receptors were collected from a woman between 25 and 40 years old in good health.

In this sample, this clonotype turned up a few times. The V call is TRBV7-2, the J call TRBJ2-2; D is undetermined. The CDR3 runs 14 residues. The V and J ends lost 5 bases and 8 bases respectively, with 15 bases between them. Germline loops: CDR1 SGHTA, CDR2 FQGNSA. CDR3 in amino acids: CASSIRPGSGELFF. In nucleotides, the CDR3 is TGTGCCAGCAGCATCCGACCCGGTTCGGGGGAGCTGTTTTTT.

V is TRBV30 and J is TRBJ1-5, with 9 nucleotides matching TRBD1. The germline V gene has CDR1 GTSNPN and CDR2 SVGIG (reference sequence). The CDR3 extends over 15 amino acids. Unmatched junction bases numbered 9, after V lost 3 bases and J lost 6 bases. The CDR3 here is CAWSGGTGLIQPQHF. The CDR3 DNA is TGTGCCTGGAGCGGCGGGACAGGGCTCATTCAGCCCCAGCATTTT.

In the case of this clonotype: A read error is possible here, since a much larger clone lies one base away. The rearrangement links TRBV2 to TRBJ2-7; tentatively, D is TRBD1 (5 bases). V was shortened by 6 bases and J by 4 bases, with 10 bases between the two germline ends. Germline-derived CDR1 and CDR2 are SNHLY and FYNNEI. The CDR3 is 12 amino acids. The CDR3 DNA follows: TGTGCCAGCAGACCGGACACTTACGAGCAGTACTTC. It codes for CASRPDTYEQYF.

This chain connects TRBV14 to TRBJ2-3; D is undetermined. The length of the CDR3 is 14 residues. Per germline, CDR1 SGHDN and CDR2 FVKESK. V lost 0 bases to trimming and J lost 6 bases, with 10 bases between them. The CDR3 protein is CASSQDRSRDTQYF. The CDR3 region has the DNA TGTGCCAGCAGCCAAGATCGCTCCAGGGATACGCAGTATTTT.

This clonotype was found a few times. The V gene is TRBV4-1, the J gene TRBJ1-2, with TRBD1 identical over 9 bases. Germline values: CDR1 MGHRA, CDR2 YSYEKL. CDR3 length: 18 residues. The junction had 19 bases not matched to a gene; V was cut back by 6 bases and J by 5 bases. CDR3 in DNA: TGCGCCAGCAGAGCCTATTCCAAAGCCGGGACAGGGAATTATGGCTACACCTTC. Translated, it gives CASRAYSKAGTGNYGYTF.

The DNA of the CDR3 is TGTGCCAGCAGGGGAACAGGGGGCGAAGGTCAGCCCCAGCATTTT. As protein: CASRGTGGEGQPQHF. This chain joins TRBV2 and TRBJ1-5; 9 positions agree with TRBD1. Germline V CDR1 and CDR2: SNHLY, FYNNEI. The CDR3 covers 15 residues. V lost 6 bases, J lost 6 bases, and 9 bases stayed unmatched.

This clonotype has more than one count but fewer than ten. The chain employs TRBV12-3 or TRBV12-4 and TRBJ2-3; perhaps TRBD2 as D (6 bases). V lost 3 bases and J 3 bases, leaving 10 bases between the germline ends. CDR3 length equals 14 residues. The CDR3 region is CASSFNGRTDTQYF. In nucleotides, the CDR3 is TGTGCCAGCAGTTTTAATGGGAGGACAGATACGCAGTATTTT.

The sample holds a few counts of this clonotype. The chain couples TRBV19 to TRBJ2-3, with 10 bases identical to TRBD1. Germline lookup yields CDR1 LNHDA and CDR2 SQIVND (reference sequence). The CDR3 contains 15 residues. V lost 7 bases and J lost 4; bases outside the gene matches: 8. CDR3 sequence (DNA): TGTGCCAGTAATACCGGACAGGGGGGCTCAGATACGCAGTATTTT. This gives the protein CASNTGQGGSDTQYF. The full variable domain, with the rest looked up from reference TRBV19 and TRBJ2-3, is DGGITQSPKYLFRKEGQNVTLSCEQNLNHDAMYWYRQDPGQGLRLIYYSQIVNDFQKGDIAEGYSVSREKKESFPLTVTSAQKNPTAFYLCASNTGQGGSDTQYFGPGTRLTVL.

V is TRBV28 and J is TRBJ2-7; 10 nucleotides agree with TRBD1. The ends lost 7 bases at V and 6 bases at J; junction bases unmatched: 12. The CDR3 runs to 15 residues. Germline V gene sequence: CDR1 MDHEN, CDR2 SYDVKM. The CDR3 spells CASTPRQGAYSEQYF. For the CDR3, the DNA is TGTGCCAGCACTCCCCGACAGGGGGCGTATTCCGAGCAGTACTTC.

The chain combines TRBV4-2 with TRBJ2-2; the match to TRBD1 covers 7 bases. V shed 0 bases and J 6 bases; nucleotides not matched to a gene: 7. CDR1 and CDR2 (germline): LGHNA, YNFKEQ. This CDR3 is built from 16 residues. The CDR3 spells CASSQEGGKSPGELFF. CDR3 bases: TGTGCCAGCAGCCAAGAAGGGGGCAAATCCCCCGGGGAGCTGTTTTTT.

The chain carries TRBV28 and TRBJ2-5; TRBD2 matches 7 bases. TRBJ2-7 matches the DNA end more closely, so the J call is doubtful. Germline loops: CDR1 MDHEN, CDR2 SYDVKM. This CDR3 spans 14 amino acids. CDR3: CASSLFAGENEQYF. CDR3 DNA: TGTGCCAGCAGTTTATTTGCGGGAGAAAACGAGCAGTACTTC.

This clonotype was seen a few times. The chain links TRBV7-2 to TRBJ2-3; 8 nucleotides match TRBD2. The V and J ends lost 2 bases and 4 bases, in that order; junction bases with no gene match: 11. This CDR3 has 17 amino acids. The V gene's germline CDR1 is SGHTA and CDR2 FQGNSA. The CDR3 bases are TGTGCCAGCAGCTTATTTTCGGCGGGGGGAGAGGCAGATACGCAGTATTTT. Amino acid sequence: CASSLFSAGGEADTQYF.

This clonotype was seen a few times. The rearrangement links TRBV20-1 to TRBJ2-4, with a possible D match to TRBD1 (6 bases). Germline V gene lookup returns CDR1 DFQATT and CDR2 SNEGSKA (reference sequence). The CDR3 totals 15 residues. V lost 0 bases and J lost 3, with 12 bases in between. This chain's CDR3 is CSARESGTSKNIQYF. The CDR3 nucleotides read TGCAGTGCTAGAGAATCCGGGACAAGCAAAAACATTCAGTACTTC.

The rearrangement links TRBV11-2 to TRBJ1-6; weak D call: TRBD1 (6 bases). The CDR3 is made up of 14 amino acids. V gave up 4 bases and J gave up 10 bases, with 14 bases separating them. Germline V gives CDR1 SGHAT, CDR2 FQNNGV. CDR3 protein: CASSSLGGRSPLHF. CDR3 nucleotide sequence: TGTGCCAGCAGCTCCCTCGGGGGGCGATCACCCCTCCACTTT.

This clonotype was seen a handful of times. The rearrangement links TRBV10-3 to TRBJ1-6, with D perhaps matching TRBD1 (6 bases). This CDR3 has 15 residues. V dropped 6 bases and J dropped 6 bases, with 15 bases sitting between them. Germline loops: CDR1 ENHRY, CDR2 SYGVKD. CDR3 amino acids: CAIRGGGAGNSPLHF. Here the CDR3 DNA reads TGTGCCATCAGGGGCGGGGGCGCGGGTAATTCACCCCTCCACTTT.

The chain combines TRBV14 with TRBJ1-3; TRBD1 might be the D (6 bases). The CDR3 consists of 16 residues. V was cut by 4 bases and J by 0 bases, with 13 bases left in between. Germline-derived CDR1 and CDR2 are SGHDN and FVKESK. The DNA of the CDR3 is TGTGCCAGCAGCCGGGGACACGGAGGCTCTGGAAACACCATATATTTT. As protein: CASSRGHGGSGNTIYF.

CDR3 in amino acids: CASSLRHGGGQFYEQYF. The CDR3 DNA is TGTGCCAGCAGCTTGCGCCATGGGGGGGGGCAGTTCTACGAGCAGTACTTC. The chain links TRBV21-1 to TRBJ2-7; whether TRBD1, the table's D call, matches the DNA was not checked. TRBV21-1 is labeled a pseudogene. The CDR3 is 17 residues long.

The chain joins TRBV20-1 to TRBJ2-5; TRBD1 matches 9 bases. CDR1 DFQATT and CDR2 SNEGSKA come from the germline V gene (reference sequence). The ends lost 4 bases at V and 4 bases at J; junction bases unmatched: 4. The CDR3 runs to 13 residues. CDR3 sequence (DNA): TGCAGTGCTAACCCGACAGGGGGAGAGACCCAGTACTTC. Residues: CSANPTGGETQYF.

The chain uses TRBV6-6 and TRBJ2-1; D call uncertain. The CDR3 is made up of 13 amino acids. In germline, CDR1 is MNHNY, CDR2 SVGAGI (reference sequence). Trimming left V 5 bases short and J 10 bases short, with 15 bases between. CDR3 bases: TGTGCCAGCAGTCTGCCCAATGAGCGAGAGCAGTTCTTC. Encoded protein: CASSLPNEREQFF.